This T cell receptor (beta chain) was captured by sequencing in a study of persistence of HIV-infected CD4 T cells. The libraries were made with immunoSEQ version 4 in survey mode. Repertoires were generated with immunoSEQ multiplex PCR, while TCRdb's copy carries only in-frame clones and drops some. The sample contains around 35,000 clones, over 80% of which appear only once. The germline V and J ends were trimmed by 5 bases and 7 bases, with 12 bases remaining between them. This CDR3 is 13 amino acids long. This nonspecific control used anti-CD3/anti-CD28 bead stimulation of CD4+ T cells. Sorting of responding CD4+ T cells relied on upregulated CD40 ligand together with CD69. Remarks on this clone: Its antigen is unidentified.

The source material was CD4+ T cells sorted from PBMCs after roughly 19-hour stimulation, sampled from a patient who received antiretroviral therapy. The clonotype originates from an adult man with HIV who was CMV-seropositive. The chain has TRBV12-3 or TRBV12-4 and TRBJ2-1; possibly TRBD1 for D (5 bases). The CDR3 DNA is TGTGCCAGCAGTCTACAGGCTGGGAATGAGCAGTTCTTC. Translation gives CASSLQAGNEQFF.